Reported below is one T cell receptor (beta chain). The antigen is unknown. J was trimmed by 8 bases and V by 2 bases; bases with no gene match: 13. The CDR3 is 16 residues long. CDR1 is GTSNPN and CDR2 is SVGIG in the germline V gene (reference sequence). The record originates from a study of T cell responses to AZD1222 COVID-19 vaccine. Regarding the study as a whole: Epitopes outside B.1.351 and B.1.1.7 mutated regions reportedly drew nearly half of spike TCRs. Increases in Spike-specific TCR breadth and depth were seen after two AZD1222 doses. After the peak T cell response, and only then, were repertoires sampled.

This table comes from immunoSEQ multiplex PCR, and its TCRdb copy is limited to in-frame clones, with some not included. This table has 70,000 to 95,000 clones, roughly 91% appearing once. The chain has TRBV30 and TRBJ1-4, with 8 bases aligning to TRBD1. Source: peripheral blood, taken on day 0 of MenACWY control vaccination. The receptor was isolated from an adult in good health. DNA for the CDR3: TGTGCCTGGAGTCTCGAGGGGACAGGCCTAAAGGAAAAACTGTTTTTT. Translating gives CAWSLEGTGLKEKLFF. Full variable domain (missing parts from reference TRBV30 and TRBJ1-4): SQTIHQWPATLVQPVGSPLSLECTVEGTSNPNLYWYRQAAGRGLQLLFYSVGIGQISSEVPQNLSASRPQDRQFILSSKKLLLSDSGFYLCAWSLEGTGLKEKLFFGSGTQLSVL.